Following are 10 T cell receptor beta chains from one sample sequenced in a study of PD-L1 blockade in urothelial cancer. The data were produced by immunoSEQ multiplex PCR, yet TCRdb's version contains in-frame clones alone and is incomplete. The sample lists about 100,000 clones; over 75% were seen once. Source: PBMCs, taken around atezolizumab (anti-PD-L1) treatment. These receptors were taken from a man aged 50 or older with urothelial cancer.

This rearrangement joins TRBV9 to TRBJ2-3; TRBD2 aligns across 7 bases. CDR3 length equals 16 residues. V lost 2 bases and J lost 1; bases outside the gene matches: 7. Germline CDR1 reads SGDLS; CDR2 reads YYNGEE. The CDR3 region is CASSVSAGVGTDTQYF. The CDR3 DNA reads as TGTGCCAGCAGCGTTTCTGCGGGAGTTGGCACAGATACGCAGTATTTT.

The chain combines TRBV5-4 with TRBJ2-1; a possible D gene is TRBD2 (6 bases). The germline CDR1 and CDR2 sequences are SGHNT and YYREEE (reference sequence). CDR3 length: 13 amino acids. V lost 7 bases, J lost 3 bases, and 11 bases lay in between. The CDR3 DNA follows: TGTGCCAGCGGCGGGACTTACTACAATGAGCAGTTCTTC. Amino acid sequence: CASGGTYYNEQFF.

In its sample, this clone was seen once. The chain employs TRBV6-5 and TRBJ2-3, with 8 bases identical to TRBD1. The CDR3 runs 16 residues. Germline V lookup: CDR1 MNHEY, CDR2 SVGAGI. Germline trimming cut 2 bases from V and 6 bases from J; bases unmatched to any gene: 10. The CDR3 protein is CASSYPGQGRDDTQYF. DNA of the CDR3: TGTGCCAGCAGTTACCCCGGACAGGGTCGAGATGATACGCAGTATTTT.

This clone was counted only a few times. This chain joins TRBV18 and TRBJ1-1, with 7 bases fitting TRBD1. Per germline, CDR1 KGHSH and CDR2 LQKENI. The CDR3 has 15 amino acids. The J segment lost 6 bases and the V segment lost 3 bases, leaving 10 bases of the junction unmatched. The CDR3: CASSPFNRGGPEAFF. The CDR3 coding sequence is TGTGCCAGCTCACCCTTCAACAGGGGCGGCCCTGAAGCTTTCTTT. Supplemented by reference TRBV18 and TRBJ1-1, the full variable domain reads NAGVMQNPRHLVRRRGQEARLRCSPMKGHSHVYWYRQLPEEGLKFMVYLQKENIIDESGMPKERFSAEFPKEGPSILRIQQVVRGDSAAYFCASSPFNRGGPEAFFGQGTRLTVV.

The table lists this clone with a count of one. The chain couples TRBV2 to TRBJ1-5, with a weak D call TRBD1 (5 bases). This CDR3 is built from 15 residues. Germline V gene sequence: CDR1 SNHLY, CDR2 FYNNEI. Trimming removed 7 bases from V and 1 base from J, with 14 bases in between. The CDR3 protein is CASNGAVSSNQPQHF. Here the CDR3 DNA reads TGTGCCAGCAATGGGGCAGTCAGCAGCAATCAGCCCCAGCATTTT. The full variable domain, its missing parts supplied by reference TRBV2 and TRBJ1-5, is EPEVTQTPSHQVTQMGQEVILRCVPISNHLYFYWYRQILGQKVEFLVSFYNNEISEKSEIFDDQFSVERPDGSNFTLKIRSTKLEDSAMYFCASNGAVSSNQPQHFGDGTRLSIL.

The chain is built from TRBV7-3 and TRBJ1-1; TRBD1 aligns across 9 bases. The V gene end was trimmed by 5 bases and the J gene end by 7 bases; junction bases not matched to a gene: 8. The CDR3 has 14 residues. Germline V lookup: CDR1 SGHTA, CDR2 FQGTGA. CDR3: CASSRTGDRDEAFF. The DNA for the CDR3 is TGTGCCAGCAGCCGAACCGGGGACAGGGATGAAGCTTTCTTT.

The rearrangement uses TRBV6-1 and TRBJ1-1; a weak D match, TRBD1 (5 bases). Trimming cost V 5 bases and J 3 bases, with 13 bases left between them. The germline CDR1 and CDR2 sequences are MNHNS and SASEGT. The CDR3 extends over 14 amino acids. The CDR3 DNA follows: TGTGCCAGCAGTAGTGGGGGGGGATACACTGAAGCTTTCTTT. Protein: CASSSGGGYTEAFF.

This clone has just one count. The chain carries TRBV4-1 and TRBJ2-3; TRBD2 matches 8 bases. Germline V lookup: CDR1 MGHRA, CDR2 YSYEKL. V lost 1 base, J lost 6 bases, and 6 bases stayed unmatched. The CDR3 totals 15 residues. CDR3 sequence (DNA): TGCGCCAGCAGCCAAGTCGGGACTAGGTCTGATACGCAGTATTTT. The encoded protein is CASSQVGTRSDTQYF.

The V and J genes are TRBV18 and TRBJ1-5, with D hard to call. The CDR3 is made up of 14 amino acids. V lost 2 bases and J lost 0, with 5 bases in between. From germline, CDR1 is KGHSH and CDR2 LQKENI. The CDR3 loop reads CASSPGLSNQPQHF. CDR3 DNA: TGTGCCAGCTCACCAGGGCTTAGCAATCAGCCCCAGCATTTT. The full variable domain, in which reference TRBV18 and TRBJ1-5 provide the parts outside the CDR3, is NAGVMQNPRHLVRRRGQEARLRCSPMKGHSHVYWYRQLPEEGLKFMVYLQKENIIDESGMPKERFSAEFPKEGPSILRIQQVVRGDSAAYFCASSPGLSNQPQHFGDGTRLSIL.

The genes are TRBV28 and TRBJ2-7; 11 positions agree with TRBD2. Germline CDR1 and CDR2: MDHEN and SYDVKM. Unmatched junction bases numbered 11, after V lost 6 bases and J lost 4 bases. This CDR3 contains 16 residues. CDR3 loop: CASSSGLAGFGYEQYF. In nucleotides, the CDR3 is TGTGCCAGCAGCTCCGGACTAGCGGGTTTCGGTTACGAGCAGTACTTC. Based on the CDR3 plus reference TRBV28 and TRBJ2-7, the full variable domain is DVKVTQSSRYLVKRTGEKVFLECVQDMDHENMFWYRQDPGLGLRLIYFSYDVKMKEKGDIPEGYSVSREKKERFSLILESASTNQTSMYLCASSSGLAGFGYEQYFGPGTRLTVT.